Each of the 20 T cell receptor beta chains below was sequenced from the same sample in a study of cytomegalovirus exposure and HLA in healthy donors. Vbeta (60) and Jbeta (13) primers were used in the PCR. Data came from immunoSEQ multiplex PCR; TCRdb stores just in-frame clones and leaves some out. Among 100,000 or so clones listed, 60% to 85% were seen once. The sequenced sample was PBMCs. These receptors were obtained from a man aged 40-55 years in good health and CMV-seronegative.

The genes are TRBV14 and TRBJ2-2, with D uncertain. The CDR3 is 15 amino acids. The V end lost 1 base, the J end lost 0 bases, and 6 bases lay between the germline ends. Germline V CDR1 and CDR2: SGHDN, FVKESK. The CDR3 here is CASSQVYANTGELFF. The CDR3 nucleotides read TGTGCCAGCAGCCAAGTGTATGCGAACACCGGGGAGCTGTTTTTT.

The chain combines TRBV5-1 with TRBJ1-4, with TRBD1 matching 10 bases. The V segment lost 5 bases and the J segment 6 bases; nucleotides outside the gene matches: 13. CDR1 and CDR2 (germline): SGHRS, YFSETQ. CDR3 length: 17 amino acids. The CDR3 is CASSLKTGGVRDEKLFF. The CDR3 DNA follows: TGCGCCAGCAGTCTAAAGACAGGGGGCGTCCGTGATGAAAAACTGTTTTTT.

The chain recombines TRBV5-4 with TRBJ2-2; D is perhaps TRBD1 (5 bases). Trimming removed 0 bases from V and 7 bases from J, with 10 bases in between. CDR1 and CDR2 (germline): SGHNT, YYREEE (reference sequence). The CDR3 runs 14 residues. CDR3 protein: CASSLEGVSGELFF. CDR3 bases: TGTGCCAGCAGCTTGGAAGGGGTGAGCGGGGAGCTGTTTTTT.

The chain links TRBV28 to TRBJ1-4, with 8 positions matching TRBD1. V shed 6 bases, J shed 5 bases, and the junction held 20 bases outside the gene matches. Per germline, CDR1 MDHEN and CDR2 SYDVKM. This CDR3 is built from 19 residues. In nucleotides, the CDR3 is TGTGCCAGCAGGCAAAGTAACCCGGGACAGGTCTGGGGCAATGAAAAACTGTTTTTT. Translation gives CASRQSNPGQVWGNEKLFF.

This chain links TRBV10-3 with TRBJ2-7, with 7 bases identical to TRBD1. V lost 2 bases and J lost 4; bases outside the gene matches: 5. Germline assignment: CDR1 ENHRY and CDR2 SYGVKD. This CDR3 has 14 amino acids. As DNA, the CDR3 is TGTGCCATCAGTGAGACAGGGGCACTTTACGAGCAGTACTTC. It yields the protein CAISETGALYEQYF.

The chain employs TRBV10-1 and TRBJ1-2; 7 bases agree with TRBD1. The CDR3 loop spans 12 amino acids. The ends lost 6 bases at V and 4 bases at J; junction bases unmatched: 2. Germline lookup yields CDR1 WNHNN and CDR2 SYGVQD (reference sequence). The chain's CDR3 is CASSRDSYGYTF. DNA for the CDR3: TGCGCCAGCAGCCGGGACAGCTATGGCTACACCTTC.

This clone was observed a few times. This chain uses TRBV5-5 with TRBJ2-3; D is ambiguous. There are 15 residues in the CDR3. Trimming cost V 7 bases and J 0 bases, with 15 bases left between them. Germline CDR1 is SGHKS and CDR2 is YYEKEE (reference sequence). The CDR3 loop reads CASPRPGSSTDTQYF. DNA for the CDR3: TGTGCCAGCCCCCGTCCCGGGTCCAGCACAGATACGCAGTATTTT. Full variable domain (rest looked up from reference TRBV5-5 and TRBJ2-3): DAGVTQSPTHLIKTRGQQVTLRCSPISGHKSVSWYQQVLGQGPQFIFQYYEKEERGRGNFPDRFSARQFPNYSSELNVNALLLGDSALYLCASPRPGSSTDTQYFGPGTRLTVL.

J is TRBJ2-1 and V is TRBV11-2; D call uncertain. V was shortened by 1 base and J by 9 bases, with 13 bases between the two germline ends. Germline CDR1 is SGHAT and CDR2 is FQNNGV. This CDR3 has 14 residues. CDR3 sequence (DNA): TGTGCCAGCAGCTTAGTGGTAGATTTCGGTGAGCAGTTCTTC. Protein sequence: CASSLVVDFGEQFF.

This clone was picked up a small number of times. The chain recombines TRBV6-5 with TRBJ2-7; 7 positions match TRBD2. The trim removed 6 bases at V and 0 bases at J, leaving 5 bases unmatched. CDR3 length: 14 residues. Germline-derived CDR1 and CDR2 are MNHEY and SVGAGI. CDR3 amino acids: CASRGLADSYEQYF. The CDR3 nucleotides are TGTGCCAGCAGGGGTCTAGCGGACTCCTACGAGCAGTACTTC.

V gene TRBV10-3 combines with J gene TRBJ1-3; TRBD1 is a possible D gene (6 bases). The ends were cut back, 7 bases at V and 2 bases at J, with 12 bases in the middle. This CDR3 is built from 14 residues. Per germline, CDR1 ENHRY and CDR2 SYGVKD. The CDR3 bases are TGTGCCATCACCTCTACAGGGACTGGAAACACCATATATTTT. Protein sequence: CAITSTGTGNTIYF.

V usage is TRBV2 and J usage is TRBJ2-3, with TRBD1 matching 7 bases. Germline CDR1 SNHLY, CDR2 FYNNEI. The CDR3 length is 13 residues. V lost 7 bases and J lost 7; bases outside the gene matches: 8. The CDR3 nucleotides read TGTGCCAGCAACAGACAGGGAACTCATACGCAGTATTTT. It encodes CASNRQGTHTQYF. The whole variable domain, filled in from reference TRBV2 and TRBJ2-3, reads EPEVTQTPSHQVTQMGQEVILRCVPISNHLYFYWYRQILGQKVEFLVSFYNNEISEKSEIFDDQFSVERPDGSNFTLKIRSTKLEDSAMYFCASNRQGTHTQYFGPGTRLTVL.

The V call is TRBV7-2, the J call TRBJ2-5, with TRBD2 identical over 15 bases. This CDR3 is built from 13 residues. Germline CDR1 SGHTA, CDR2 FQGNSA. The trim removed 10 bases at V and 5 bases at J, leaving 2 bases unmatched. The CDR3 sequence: CAKGTSGRETQYF. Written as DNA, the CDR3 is TGTGCCAAAGGGACTAGCGGGAGGGAGACCCAGTACTTC.

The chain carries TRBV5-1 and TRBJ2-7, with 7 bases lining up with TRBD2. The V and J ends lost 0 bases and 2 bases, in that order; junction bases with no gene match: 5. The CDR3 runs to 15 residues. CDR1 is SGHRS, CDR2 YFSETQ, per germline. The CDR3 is CASSLVGGGPYEQYF. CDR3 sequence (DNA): TGCGCCAGCAGCTTGGTTGGGGGAGGGCCCTACGAGCAGTACTTC.

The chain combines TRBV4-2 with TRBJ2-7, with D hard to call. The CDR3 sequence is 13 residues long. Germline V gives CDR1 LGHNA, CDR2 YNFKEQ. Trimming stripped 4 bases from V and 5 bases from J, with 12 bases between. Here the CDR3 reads CASSPTGSHEQYF. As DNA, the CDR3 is TGTGCCAGCAGCCCCACCGGGTCCCACGAGCAGTACTTC.

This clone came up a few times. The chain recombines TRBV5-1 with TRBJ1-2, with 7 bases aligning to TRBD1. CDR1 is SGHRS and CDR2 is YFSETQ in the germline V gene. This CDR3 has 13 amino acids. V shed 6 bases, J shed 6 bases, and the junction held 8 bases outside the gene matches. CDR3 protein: CASKRQGRDGYTF. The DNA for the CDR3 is TGCGCCAGCAAGAGACAGGGTCGGGATGGCTACACCTTC. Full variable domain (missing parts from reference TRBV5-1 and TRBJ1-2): KAGVTQTPRYLIKTRGQQVTLSCSPISGHRSVSWYQQTPGQGLQFLFEYFSETQRNKGNFPGRFSGRQFSNSRSEMNVSTLELGDSALYLCASKRQGRDGYTFGSGTRLTVV.

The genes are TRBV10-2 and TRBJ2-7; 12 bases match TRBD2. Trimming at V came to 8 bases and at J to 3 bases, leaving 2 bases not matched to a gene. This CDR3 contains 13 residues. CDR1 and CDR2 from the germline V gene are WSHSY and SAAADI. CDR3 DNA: TGCGCCAGCCTAGCGGGAGGGTTCTACGAGCAGTACTTC. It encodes CASLAGGFYEQYF.

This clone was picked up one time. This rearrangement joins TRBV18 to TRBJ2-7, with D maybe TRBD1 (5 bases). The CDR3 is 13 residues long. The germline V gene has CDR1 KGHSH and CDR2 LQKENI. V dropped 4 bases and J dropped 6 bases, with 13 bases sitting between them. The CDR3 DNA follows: TGTGCCAGCTCACGTAATACAGGACCCGAGCAGTACTTC. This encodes CASSRNTGPEQYF.

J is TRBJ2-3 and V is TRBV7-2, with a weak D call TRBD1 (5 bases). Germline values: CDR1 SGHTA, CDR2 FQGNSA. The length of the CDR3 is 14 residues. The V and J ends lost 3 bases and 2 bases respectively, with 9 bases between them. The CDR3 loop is CASSFRQSTDTQYF. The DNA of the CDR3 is TGTGCCAGCAGCTTTAGACAGTCCACAGATACGCAGTATTTT. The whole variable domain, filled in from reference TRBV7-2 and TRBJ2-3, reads GAGVSQSPSNKVTEKGKDVELRCDPISGHTALYWYRQSLGQGLEFLIYFQGNSAPDKSGLPSDRFSAERTGGSVSTLTIQRTQQEDSAVYLCASSFRQSTDTQYFGPGTRLTVL.

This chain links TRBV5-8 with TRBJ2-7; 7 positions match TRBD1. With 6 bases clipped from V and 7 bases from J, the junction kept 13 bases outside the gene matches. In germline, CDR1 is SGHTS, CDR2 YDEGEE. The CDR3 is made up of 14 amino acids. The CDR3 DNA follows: TGTGCCAGCAACGACAGGGATAATCCTAGGGAGCAGTACTTC. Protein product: CASNDRDNPREQYF.

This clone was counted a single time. The CDR3 DNA reads TGCGCCAGCAGCCAAGGCGGGACGGGCACAGATACGCAGTATTTT. Translating gives CASSQGGTGTDTQYF. J is TRBJ2-3 and V is TRBV4-3; a possible D gene is TRBD2 (6 bases). CDR1 is LGHNA and CDR2 is YSLEER in the germline V gene. The CDR3 has 15 residues. V lost 1 base, J lost 1 base, and 9 bases lay in between.